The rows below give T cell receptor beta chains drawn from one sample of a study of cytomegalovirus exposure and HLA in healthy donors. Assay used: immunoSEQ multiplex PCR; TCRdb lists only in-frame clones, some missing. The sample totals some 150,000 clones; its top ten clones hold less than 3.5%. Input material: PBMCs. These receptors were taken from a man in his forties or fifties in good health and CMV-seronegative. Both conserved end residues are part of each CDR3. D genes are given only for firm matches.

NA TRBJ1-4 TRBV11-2 TGTGCCAGCAGCTCAATCCGACAGTTTGCAACTAATGAAAAACTGTTTTTT CASSSIRQFATNEKLFF
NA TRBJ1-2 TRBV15 TGTGCCACCAGCAGAGATAGTCGGGGTAACTATGGCTACACCTTC CATSRDSRGNYGYTF
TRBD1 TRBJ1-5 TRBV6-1 TGTGCCAGCAGTGAACAGGGGGCAGGGTATCAGCCCCAGCATTTT CASSEQGAGYQPQHF
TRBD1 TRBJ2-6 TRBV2 TGTGCCAGCTATCGTGTCGACAGGGGAACTGGGGCCAACGTCCTGACTTTC CASYRVDRGTGANVLTF
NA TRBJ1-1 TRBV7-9 TGTGCCAGCAGCTTAGCGTCAGGGGTCACTGAAGCTTTCTTT CASSLASGVTEAFF
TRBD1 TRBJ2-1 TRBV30 TGTGCCTGGAGTGTAGGGACAGAAAAATACAATGAGCAGTTCTTC CAWSVGTEKYNEQFF
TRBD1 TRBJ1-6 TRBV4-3 TGCGCCAGCAGCCAAATACTACAGGGGGTCTCACCCCTCCACTTT CASSQILQGVSPLHF
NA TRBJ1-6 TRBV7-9 TGTGCCAGCAGCCCCCTCACTACAGGGTATAATTCACCCCTCCACTTT CASSPLTTGYNSPLHF
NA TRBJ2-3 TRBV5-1 TGCGCCAGCAGCTTGGTAATAGGGGCCCGGGATACGCAGTATTTT CASSLVIGARDTQYF
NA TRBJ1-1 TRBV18 TGTGCCAGCTCACCAAAGCAGGGCGGTGAAGCTTTCTTT CASSPKQGGEAFF
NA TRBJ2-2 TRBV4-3 TGCGCCAGCAGCCAGAGAGGAGGGCTGAACACCGGGGAGCTGTTTTTT CASSQRGGLNTGELFF
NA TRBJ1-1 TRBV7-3 TGTGCCAGCAGCTTATCACTACGGGACACTGAAGCTTTCTTT CASSLSLRDTEAFF
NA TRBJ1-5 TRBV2 TGTGCCAGCACCCTAGGGAGAGGCAATCAGCCCCAGCATTTT CASTLGRGNQPQHF
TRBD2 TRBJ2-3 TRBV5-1 TGCGCCAGCAGCGTTGCGGGGGGCCGGAGCACAGATACGCAGTATTTT CASSVAGGRSTDTQYF
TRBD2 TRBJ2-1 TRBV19 TGTGCCAGTAGTATCCTTAAACTAGCGGGGGGACACAATGAGCAGTTCTTC CASSILKLAGGHNEQFF
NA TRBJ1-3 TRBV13 TGTGCCAGCAGCTTCACCGACAGCTCTGGAAACACCATATATTTT CASSFTDSSGNTIYF
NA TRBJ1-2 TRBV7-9 TGTGCCAGCAGCTTGCCCTTGGGGGCCTACACCTTC CASSLPLGAYTF
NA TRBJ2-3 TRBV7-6 TGTGCCAGCAGCCCCTCAGGGGCAGGTACGCAGTATTTT CASSPSGAGTQYF
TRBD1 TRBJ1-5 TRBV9 TGTGCCAGCAGCGTAGGGGGACAGGGGCGGGAGCCCCAGCATTTT CASSVGGQGREPQHF
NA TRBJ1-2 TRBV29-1 TGCAGCGTTGAAGTGGGGTCTACAGGCTCCTACGGCTACACCTTC CSVEVGSTGSYGYTF
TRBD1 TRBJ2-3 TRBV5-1 TGCGCCTCAACCTCCACAGGGGGCACAGATACGCAGTATTTT CASTSTGGTDTQYF
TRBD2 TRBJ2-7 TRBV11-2 TGTGCCAGCAGCTTAGTCCGGACTAGTGATTACGAGCAGTACTTC CASSLVRTSDYEQYF
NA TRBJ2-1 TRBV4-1 TGCGCCAGCAGCGAGGGTGAGCAGTTCTTC CASSEGEQFF
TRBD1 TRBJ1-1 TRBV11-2 TGTGCCAGCAGCTCACAGGGGATTGGCAGGAGGAACACTGAAGCTTTCTTT CASSSQGIGRRNTEAFF
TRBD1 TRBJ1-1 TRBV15 TGTGCCACCGAACAGGGGCCGGGAACTGAAGCTTTCTTT CATEQGPGTEAFF
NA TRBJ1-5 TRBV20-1 TGCAGTGCATCTCTAGATCAGCCCCAGCATTTT CSASLDQPQHF
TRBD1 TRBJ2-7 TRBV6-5 TGTGCCAGCACCCCGGACAGGGTTCCTTACGAGCAGTACTTC CASTPDRVPYEQYF
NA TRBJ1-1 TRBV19 TGTGCCAGTAGTATAGCCGGTGAAGCTTTCTTT CASSIAGEAFF
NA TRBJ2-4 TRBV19 TGTGCCAGTAGGCCCCAGGGATCACTTCAGGGCCCAGGAAAAAACATTCAGTACTTC CASRPQGSLQGPGKNIQYF
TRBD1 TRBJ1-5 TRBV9 TGTGCCAGCAGCCCGAACAGGGGGAATCAGCCCCAGCATTTT CASSPNRGNQPQHF
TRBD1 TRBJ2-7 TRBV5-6 TGTGCCAGCAGCTTGTGGGGATTGGACAGGAGCTCCTACGAGCAGTACTTC CASSLWGLDRSSYEQYF
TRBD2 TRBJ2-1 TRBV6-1 TGTGCCAGCATTGGAGCGGGGGGGCAGATCATTAGCAATGAGCAGTTCTTC CASIGAGGQIISNEQFF
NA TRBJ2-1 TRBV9 TGTGCCAGCAGCGGTTCGGGACAATACTACAATGAGCAGTTCTTC CASSGSGQYYNEQFF
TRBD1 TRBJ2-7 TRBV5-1 TGCGCCAGCGGCCCGGCCCCGGGACAGGGTCCCTACGAGCAGTACTTC CASGPAPGQGPYEQYF
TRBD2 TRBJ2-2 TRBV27 TGTGCCAGCAGCCTCCATCCCGGGACTACATACCCATTGGGCGGGGAGCTGTTTTTT CASSLHPGTTYPLGGELFF
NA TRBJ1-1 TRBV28 TGTGCCAGCAGGCAGGGAATTGGAGCTTTCTTT CASRQGIGAFF
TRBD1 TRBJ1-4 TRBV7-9 TGTGCCAGCAGTTCAGGACAGGGTGGGGGTAATGAAAAACTGTTTTTT CASSSGQGGGNEKLFF
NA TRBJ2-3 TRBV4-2 TGTGCCAGCAGCCAAGGAGGGAACGGGATAGATACGCAGTATTTT CASSQGGNGIDTQYF
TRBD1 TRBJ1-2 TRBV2 TGTGCCAGCTTTGGGGGACAGGGAGGATATGGCTACACCTTC CASFGGQGGYGYTF
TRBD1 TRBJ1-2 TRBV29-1 TGCAGCGCCTACAGGGGGCTCCACGACTATGGCTACACCTTC CSAYRGLHDYGYTF
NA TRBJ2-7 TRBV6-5 TGTGCCAGCAGAGCAGACAGTTCCTACGAGCAGTACTTC CASRADSSYEQYF
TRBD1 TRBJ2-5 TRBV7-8 TGTGCCAGCAGCTTTACAGGGGCCGAGACCCAGTACTTC CASSFTGAETQYF
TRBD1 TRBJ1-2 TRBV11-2 TGTGCCAGCAGCTCCGCCGGGACAGGGTACCACTATGGCTACACCTTC CASSSAGTGYHYGYTF
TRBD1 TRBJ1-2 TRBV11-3 TGTGCCAGCAGCTCAGAGGGACAGTACTATGGCTACACCTTC CASSSEGQYYGYTF
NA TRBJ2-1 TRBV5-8 TGTGCCAGCAGAAGCACAGGGTCGAGCTCCTACAATGAGCAGTTCTTC CASRSTGSSSYNEQFF
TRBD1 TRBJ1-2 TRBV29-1 TGCAGCGCCCAGACAGGGGGCGGCTATGGCTACACCTTC CSAQTGGGYGYTF
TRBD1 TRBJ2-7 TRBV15 TGTGCCACCAGCAGAGCTCCCACAGGGGTAATCTCCTACGAGCAGTACTTC CATSRAPTGVISYEQYF
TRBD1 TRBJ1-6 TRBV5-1 TGCGCCAGCAGCTTACAGGGGAGTAATTCACCCCTCCACTTT CASSLQGSNSPLHF
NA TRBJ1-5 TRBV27 TGTGCCAGCAGCCCGGTAGGGGGAAGATGGGCCCAGCATTTT CASSPVGGRWAQHF
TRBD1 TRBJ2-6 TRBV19 TGTGCCAGTAGTAGGGGACAGGGGGCAGTCGCCAACGTCCTGACTTTC CASSRGQGAVANVLTF